This T cell receptor (beta chain) was profiled in a study of blood T cells in healthy people across ages. Germline V CDR1 and CDR2: MNHEY, SVGAGI. Unmatched junction bases numbered 5, after V lost 2 bases and J lost 4 bases. The length of the CDR3 is 16 residues. This clonotype has only a few counts. The authors ran a second PCR of 7 to 11 cycles using a sample-barcoded 5' primer and a J-beta primer mix. TCRdb ran MiXCR on the 5' RACE reads and lists one entry per CDR3 protein. This sample has approximately 670,000 distinct CDR3 sequences; around 43% occur once, and the top ten carry roughly 30%. Each donor gave roughly 9.8 milliliters of peripheral blood. In each sample, at least 6.5 million PBMCs were isolated.

The TCR originated in a man at least 80 years old in good health. The V and J genes are TRBV6-5 and TRBJ1-2, with 12 positions matching TRBD1. Sequences were obtained from blood. The DNA for the CDR3 is TGTGCCAGCAGTTACGGGGACAGGGGGCGAAGCTATGGCTACACCTTC. It is translated as CASSYGDRGRSYGYTF.